The 4 T cell receptor beta chains below come from one sample, sequenced in a study of blood T cell repertoires in COVID-19. Measured with immunoSEQ multiplex PCR; TCRdb has only the in-frame clones, and not every one. Of approximately 500,000 clones listed, roughly nine tenths are singletons. Material: peripheral blood. The receptors were gathered from a woman between 45 and 65 years old with COVID-19, enrolled during active disease.

As regards this clone: This sample includes further DNA sequences coding for the same CDR3. The chain is built from TRBV9 and TRBJ1-1; TRBD1 might be the D (6 bases). From germline, CDR1 is SGDLS and CDR2 YYNGEE. The CDR3 runs 15 residues. Trimming took 4 bases from V and 1 from J, leaving 14 bases between them. The CDR3 here is CASSPRRGGNTEAFF. The CDR3, as DNA: TGTGCCAGCAGCCCCCGGAGGGGGGGGAACACTGAAGCTTTCTTT.

The chain recombines TRBV2 with TRBJ1-1, with no clear D. Germline values: CDR1 SNHLY, CDR2 FYNNEI. CDR3 size: 13 residues. With 8 bases removed from V and 5 bases from J, the gap between germline ends came to 15 bases. In DNA form, the CDR3 reads TGTGCCAGCCTACTTAGGGAGATGACTGAAGCTTTCTTT. Protein: CASLLREMTEAFF.

This rearrangement joins TRBV3-1 (or the pseudogene TRBV3-2) to TRBJ2-5; 12 bases are a match to TRBD2. The germline V gene encodes CDR1 LGHDT and CDR2 YNNKEL (reference sequence). The V gene end was trimmed by 4 bases and the J gene end by 6 bases; junction bases not matched to a gene: 6. The CDR3 is made up of 15 amino acids. CDR3 nucleotides: TGTGCCAGCAGCCCCCTAGCGGGGGGGCGGAAGACCCAGTACTTC. Protein product: CASSPLAGGRKTQYF.

The chain joins TRBV5-6 to TRBJ1-1, with 7 nucleotides matching TRBD1. In germline, CDR1 is SGHDT, CDR2 YYEEEE. V was pared by 4 bases and J by 11 bases, with 8 bases of the junction left unmatched. This CDR3 contains 12 residues. This CDR3 reads CASSVTGAGAFF. CDR3 nucleotide sequence: TGTGCCAGCAGCGTAACAGGGGCGGGGGCTTTCTTT.